The entry that follows covers one T cell receptor (beta chain) sequence. These data come from a study of cytomegalovirus exposure and HLA in healthy donors. The PCR employed 60 Vbeta primers together with 13 Jbeta primers. Using immunoSEQ multiplex PCR, the repertoire was profiled, and TCRdb retains in-frame clones only, with some absent. The sample shows 68,000 or so clones, 75% to 90% of them seen only once. Looked up from germline, CDR1 is SGHRS and CDR2 is YFSETQ. V was pared by 4 bases and J by 4 bases, with 12 bases of the junction left unmatched. This CDR3 comprises 16 residues. V and J are TRBV5-1 and TRBJ1-1; 8 bases map to TRBD1. The TCR sequence derives from a human donor in good health. Specimen: PBMCs. The CDR3 sequence is CASSRGQGPGGTEAFF. In nucleotides, the CDR3 is TGCGCCAGCAGCCGAGGACAGGGACCTGGGGGCACTGAAGCTTTCTTT.